This T cell receptor beta chain was recovered during a study of shared clonotypes between healthy human individuals. Deep level was the assay's run setting. The method was immunoSEQ multiplex PCR; TCRdb's version includes in-frame clones alone and lacks a portion of them. The sample carries roughly 640,000 clones, less than 85% recorded once. The CDR3 consists of 14 residues. Germline-derived CDR1 and CDR2 are ENHRY and SYGVKD. J lost 5 bases, V lost 8 bases, and 8 bases had no gene match. Sequencing was performed on memory CD4+ T cells sorted from blood. As for subset: CD45RA-negative fraction. The receptor comes from a woman aged 25-40 years in good health. V and J are TRBV10-3 and TRBJ2-4; 8 bases are shared with TRBD1. In DNA form, the CDR3 reads TGTGCCATCGGCCCCGGACAGGGCGAAAACATTCAGTACTTC. Protein sequence: CAIGPGQGENIQYF.